The 30 T cell receptor beta chains below were found in one sample sequenced in a study of cytomegalovirus exposure and HLA in healthy donors. Use of 60 Vbeta and 13 Jbeta primers characterized the PCR. This table comes from immunoSEQ multiplex PCR, and its TCRdb copy is limited to in-frame clones, with some not included. The sample carries about 190,000 clones, about 80% recorded once. What was sequenced was PBMCs. The receptors derive from a young woman in good health and CMV-seropositive.

The chain is built from TRBV27 and TRBJ1-4; D is unresolved. The V gene's germline CDR1 is MNHEY and CDR2 SMNVEV (reference sequence). CDR3 size: 15 residues. The V and J ends lost 3 bases and 0 bases respectively, with 8 bases between them. The CDR3 nucleotides are TGTGCCAGCAGTTTCCAGCGGGCAACTAATGAAAAACTGTTTTTT. This gives the protein CASSFQRATNEKLFF.

J is TRBJ2-2 and V is TRBV28, with D tentatively TRBD1 (5 bases). Germline V lookup: CDR1 MDHEN, CDR2 SYDVKM. V lost 4 bases and J 1 base, leaving 10 bases between the germline ends. The CDR3 is made up of 15 amino acids. The chain's CDR3 is CASSSSGQNTGELFF. The CDR3 DNA reads TGTGCCAGCAGTTCCTCAGGGCAGAACACCGGGGAGCTGTTTTTT. The full variable domain, with the rest looked up from reference TRBV28 and TRBJ2-2, is DVKVTQSSRYLVKRTGEKVFLECVQDMDHENMFWYRQDPGLGLRLIYFSYDVKMKEKGDIPEGYSVSREKKERFSLILESASTNQTSMYLCASSSSGQNTGELFFGEGSRLTVL.

The rearrangement links TRBV9 to TRBJ2-3; 10 bases are shared with TRBD2. The germline V gene has CDR1 SGDLS and CDR2 YYNGEE. V lost 3 bases and J lost 2; bases outside the gene matches: 3. The CDR3 covers 15 residues. The CDR3 here is CASSASGGDTDTQYF. In DNA, the CDR3 is TGTGCCAGCAGCGCCAGCGGGGGGGACACAGATACGCAGTATTTT.

The V and J genes are TRBV11-2 and TRBJ2-6; D perhaps matches TRBD2 (5 bases). Trimming took 7 bases from V and 15 from J, leaving 16 bases between them. The germline V gene encodes CDR1 SGHAT and CDR2 FQNNGV. CDR3 length: 12 residues. CDR3 nucleotide sequence: TGTGCCAGCACCCTGGGGAGCGACGGCCTGACTTTC. Translating gives CASTLGSDGLTF. The whole variable domain, filled in from reference TRBV11-2 and TRBJ2-6, reads EAGVAQSPRYKIIEKRQSVAFWCNPISGHATLYWYQQILGQGPKLLIQFQNNGVVDDSQLPKDRFSAERLKGVDSTLKIQPAKLEDSAVYLCASTLGSDGLTFGAGSRLTVL.

A few counts support this clone. This chain connects TRBV5-4 to TRBJ2-7, with no clear D. Germline CDR1 and CDR2: SGHNT and YYREEE (reference sequence). V was shortened by 3 bases and J by 0 bases, with 7 bases between the two germline ends. The CDR3 consists of 13 residues. This CDR3 reads CASSSLSSYEQYF. The CDR3 DNA is TGTGCCAGCAGCTCACTTAGCTCCTACGAGCAGTACTTC.

V is TRBV4-1 and J is TRBJ1-1; D possibly corresponds to TRBD1 (5 bases). V was cut by 3 bases and J by 7 bases, with 15 bases left in between. The CDR3 sequence is 14 residues long. CDR1 is MGHRA, CDR2 YSYEKL, per germline. CDR3 DNA sequence: TGCGCCAGCAGCCAGTCACCTACAGGAGATGAAGCTTTCTTT. This sequence encodes CASSQSPTGDEAFF.

The gene calls are TRBV7-9 and TRBJ1-1, with D perhaps TRBD1 (5 bases). The ends were cut back, 3 bases at V and 6 bases at J, with 14 bases in the middle. Per the germline V gene, CDR1 is SEHNR and CDR2 is FQNEAQ (reference sequence). The length of the CDR3 is 14 residues. The chain's CDR3 is CASSLDTPIAEAFF. The CDR3 DNA reads TGTGCCAGCAGCTTGGACACCCCCATAGCTGAAGCTTTCTTT.

In this sample, this clone turned up once. The CDR3 protein is CASSQSSGGYEQFF. CDR3 coding DNA: TGCGCCAGCAGCCAGAGTAGCGGGGGCTATGAGCAGTTCTTC. The V gene is TRBV4-1, the J gene TRBJ2-1, with 9 bases identical to TRBD2. With 3 bases clipped from V and 8 bases from J, the junction kept 5 bases outside the gene matches. CDR3 length equals 14 residues. Per germline, CDR1 MGHRA and CDR2 YSYEKL.

In nucleotides, the CDR3 is TGCAGCGTTGAAGTGGGGGGGGACACTGAAGCTTTCTTT. Protein product: CSVEVGGDTEAFF. The chain uses TRBV29-1 and TRBJ1-1, with D possibly being TRBD1 (5 bases). Trimming stripped 1 base from V and 3 bases from J, with 9 bases between. CDR3 length: 13 amino acids. From germline, CDR1 is SQVTM and CDR2 ANQGSEA.

This clone has only one observation. This sequence joins TRBV20-1 and TRBJ2-1; D uncertain. The germline V gene encodes CDR1 DFQATT and CDR2 SNEGSKA (reference sequence). This CDR3 is 11 amino acids long. Trimming left V 5 bases short and J 3 bases short, with 5 bases between. The CDR3 is CSAPYYNEQFF. The CDR3 DNA follows: TGCAGTGCTCCTTACTACAATGAGCAGTTCTTC.

The gene calls are TRBV5-5 and TRBJ2-7, with 10 bases aligning to TRBD2. This CDR3 region has 16 residues. The germline V gene has CDR1 SGHKS and CDR2 YYEKEE (reference sequence). With V trimmed by 2 bases and J by 4 bases, 9 bases remained unmatched. CDR3 region: CASSLRPGLADYEQYV. The CDR3 DNA reads as TGTGCCAGCAGCTTACGCCCTGGACTAGCGGATTACGAGCAGTACGTC.

This chain links TRBV30 with TRBJ2-1; 11 bases agree with TRBD2. The junction had 6 bases not matched to a gene; V was cut back by 3 bases and J by 2 bases. The CDR3 has 16 residues. CDR1 and CDR2 from the germline V gene are GTSNPN and SVGIG (reference sequence). CDR3 amino acids: CAWSPGSGGAYNEQFF. The CDR3 nucleotides are TGTGCCTGGAGCCCCGGTAGCGGGGGGGCCTACAATGAGCAGTTCTTC. The full variable domain, its missing parts supplied by reference TRBV30 and TRBJ2-1, is SQTIHQWPATLVQPVGSPLSLECTVEGTSNPNLYWYRQAAGRGLQLLFYSVGIGQISSEVPQNLSASRPQDRQFILSSKKLLLSDSGFYLCAWSPGSGGAYNEQFFGPGTRLTVL.

The chain has TRBV7-6 and TRBJ1-2; TRBD1 matches 8 bases. CDR1 SGHVS and CDR2 FNYEAQ come from the germline V gene. The CDR3 has 15 amino acids. V lost 4 bases, J lost 8 bases, and 12 bases stayed unmatched. The CDR3 region has the DNA TGTGCCAGCAGCTCCAGAGGGACAGGCCCTGAGGGCTACACCTTC. Translated: CASSSRGTGPEGYTF.

The V and J genes are TRBV9 and TRBJ2-3; 11 nucleotides match TRBD2. Germline CDR1 and CDR2: SGDLS and YYNGEE. The CDR3 totals 18 residues. Trimming cost V 0 bases and J 6 bases; bases outside gene matches: 12. CDR3 sequence: CASSVGRGSGGAIDTQYF. The CDR3 DNA is TGTGCCAGCAGCGTAGGAAGGGGTAGCGGGGGGGCCATCGATACGCAGTATTTT. The whole variable domain, remainder taken from reference TRBV9 and TRBJ2-3, is DSGVTQTPKHLITATGQRVTLRCSPRSGDLSVYWYQQSLDQGLQFLIQYYNGEERAKGNILERFSAQQFPDLHSELNLSSLELGDSALYFCASSVGRGSGGAIDTQYFGPGTRLTVL.

The V gene is TRBV11-2, the J gene TRBJ1-5, with D unclear. V was trimmed by 5 bases and J by 5 bases, leaving 10 bases between them. Germline loops: CDR1 SGHAT, CDR2 FQNNGV. This CDR3 contains 13 residues. CDR3 DNA: TGTGCCAGCAGCCCGGAGGCCCATCAGCCCCAGCATTTT. It yields the protein CASSPEAHQPQHF. Full variable domain (rest looked up from reference TRBV11-2 and TRBJ1-5): EAGVAQSPRYKIIEKRQSVAFWCNPISGHATLYWYQQILGQGPKLLIQFQNNGVVDDSQLPKDRFSAERLKGVDSTLKIQPAKLEDSAVYLCASSPEAHQPQHFGDGTRLSIL.

This chain joins TRBV27 and TRBJ1-2; 11 nucleotides match TRBD1. Trimming at V came to 6 bases and at J to 1 base, leaving 7 bases not matched to a gene. There are 16 residues in the CDR3. The germline gives CDR1 MNHEY, CDR2 SMNVEV (reference sequence). CDR3 loop: CASRDPGQGVNYGYTF. In DNA form, the CDR3 reads TGTGCCAGCAGGGACCCGGGACAGGGGGTTAACTATGGCTACACCTTC.

The chain combines TRBV19 with TRBJ1-1; weak D call: TRBD1 (5 bases). The germline gives CDR1 LNHDA, CDR2 SQIVND (reference sequence). V lost 5 bases and J 4 bases, leaving 17 bases between the germline ends. The CDR3 consists of 15 residues. The CDR3 spells CASSRGHSPVTEAFF. In nucleotides, the CDR3 is TGTGCCAGTAGTCGTGGACATTCCCCCGTCACTGAAGCTTTCTTT. The full variable domain, with the rest looked up from reference TRBV19 and TRBJ1-1, is DGGITQSPKYLFRKEGQNVTLSCEQNLNHDAMYWYRQDPGQGLRLIYYSQIVNDFQKGDIAEGYSVSREKKESFPLTVTSAQKNPTAFYLCASSRGHSPVTEAFFGQGTRLTVV.

This clone was seen just once. The chain couples TRBV6-5 to TRBJ2-2; D call uncertain. CDR1 and CDR2 (germline): MNHEY, SVGAGI. The CDR3 is 12 residues long. V lost 9 bases and J 7 bases, leaving 12 bases between the germline ends. The CDR3 coding sequence is TGTGCCAGTCACACCACAAACGGGGAGCTGTTTTTT. Residues: CASHTTNGELFF.

Turning to this clone: Other DNA sequences in this sample translate to the same CDR3. The rearrangement joins TRBV29-1 to TRBJ2-3, with no clear D. Germline-derived CDR1 and CDR2 are SQVTM and ANQGSEA. The ends were cut back, 6 bases at V and 0 bases at J, with 22 bases in the middle. The length of the CDR3 is 17 residues. The CDR3 DNA reads as TGCAGCGTCCTCGGAACAGCCTTCGAATCTAGCACAGATACGCAGTATTTT. Protein sequence: CSVLGTAFESSTDTQYF.

This clone was picked up a small number of times. V and J are TRBV30 and TRBJ1-6; D gene ambiguous. Germline V gene lookup returns CDR1 GTSNPN and CDR2 SVGIG (reference sequence). The CDR3 contains 15 residues. Deletions cut 3 bases from V and 0 bases from J, with 9 bases between. The CDR3 protein is CAWSLGSSYNSPLHF. CDR3 nucleotides: TGTGCCTGGAGCCTGGGGAGCTCCTATAATTCACCCCTCCACTTT.

The chain is built from TRBV30 and TRBJ1-5; a possible D gene is TRBD1 (5 bases). The CDR3 consists of 13 residues. Trimming took off 2 bases at V and 5 bases at J, with 10 bases between the two ends. CDR1 is GTSNPN and CDR2 is SVGIG in the germline V gene (reference sequence). The CDR3 DNA reads as TGTGCCTGGAGTATGACAGAAGATCAGCCCCAGCATTTT. Translated, it gives CAWSMTEDQPQHF.

The sample holds a few counts of this clone. The chain carries TRBV5-6 and TRBJ2-5; 9 nucleotides match TRBD2. Germline V gene sequence: CDR1 SGHDT, CDR2 YYEEEE. The V segment lost 4 bases and the J segment 2 bases; nucleotides outside the gene matches: 18. The CDR3 totals 19 residues. The CDR3 spells CASSRIGPSLAGGQETQYF. Written as DNA, the CDR3 is TGTGCCAGCAGCCGAATAGGTCCTAGCCTCGCGGGGGGGCAAGAGACCCAGTACTTC.

The CDR3 is CASSRWDIGASGGETQYF. The CDR3 DNA sequence: TGCGCCAGCAGCCGCTGGGATATCGGGGCTAGCGGGGGAGAGACCCAGTACTTC. V gene TRBV4-1 combines with J gene TRBJ2-5; TRBD2 agrees at 10 bases. This CDR3 comprises 18 residues. Germline V gene sequence: CDR1 MGHRA, CDR2 YSYEKL. After removal of 4 bases from V and 4 bases from J, the junction contained 15 bases not matched to a gene.

The chain carries TRBV12-5 and TRBJ2-5, with TRBD2 matching over 13 bases. V shed 6 bases, J shed 1 base, and the junction held 5 bases outside the gene matches. Germline CDR1 is LGHNT and CDR2 is FRNRAP. This CDR3 has 16 residues. The CDR3 sequence: CASGPRLAGGQETQYF. CDR3 bases: TGTGCTAGTGGCCCAAGACTAGCGGGGGGCCAAGAGACCCAGTACTTC.

This clone was counted a few times. The J gene is TRBJ1-2, the V gene TRBV7-2; no definite D call. The CDR3 runs to 15 residues. V was cut by 1 base and J by 0 bases, with 9 bases left in between. Looked up from germline, CDR1 is SGHTA and CDR2 is FQGNSA. The CDR3 nucleotides read TGTGCCAGCAGCTTAGAGTACAATTCTAACTATGGCTACACCTTC. Amino acid sequence: CASSLEYNSNYGYTF.

This clone was detected a few times. The chain has TRBV11-2 and TRBJ1-3; possible D gene TRBD1, 6 bases. The length of the CDR3 is 16 residues. The germline V gene has CDR1 SGHAT and CDR2 FQNNGV. The V gene lost 5 bases and the J gene lost 0 bases, with 14 bases spanning the gap. The CDR3 loop reads CASSPTGLGSGNTIYF. Here the CDR3 DNA reads TGTGCCAGCAGCCCCACAGGGTTGGGCTCTGGAAACACCATATATTTT.

The V gene is TRBV27, the J gene TRBJ1-4, with D possibly matching TRBD1 (5 bases). This CDR3 has 14 amino acids. Germline CDR1 MNHEY, CDR2 SMNVEV (reference sequence). Between the trimmed V and J ends, which lost 7 bases and 0 bases, there was a span of 9 bases. CDR3 amino acids: CASKGTATNEKLFF. The CDR3 nucleotides read TGTGCCAGCAAGGGGACTGCAACTAATGAAAAACTGTTTTTT. The full variable domain, its missing parts supplied by reference TRBV27 and TRBJ1-4, is EAQVTQNPRYLITVTGKKLTVTCSQNMNHEYMSWYRQDPGLGLRQIYYSMNVEVTDKGDVPEGYKVSRKEKRNFPLILESPSPNQTSLYFCASKGTATNEKLFFGSGTQLSVL.

The genes are TRBV5-1 and TRBJ2-7; possible D gene TRBD1, 6 bases. The CDR3 is made up of 15 amino acids. Germline V gene sequence: CDR1 SGHRS, CDR2 YFSETQ. The V end lost 2 bases, the J end lost 5 bases, and 17 bases lay between the germline ends. As DNA, the CDR3 is TGCGCCAGCAGCTTCGACGGGGACAAAGGGCACGAGCAGTACTTC. Translating gives CASSFDGDKGHEQYF.

This clone was counted a few times. The V gene is TRBV11-2, the J gene TRBJ2-7; D is possibly TRBD1 (6 bases). The CDR3 runs 13 residues. The V end was cut by 2 bases, the J end by 6 bases, with 11 bases between. In germline, CDR1 is SGHAT, CDR2 FQNNGV. CDR3 DNA sequence: TGTGCCAGCAGCTTAAGGATAGGGGGCGAGCAGTACTTC. Protein product: CASSLRIGGEQYF. Full variable domain (remainder filled in from reference TRBV11-2 and TRBJ2-7): EAGVAQSPRYKIIEKRQSVAFWCNPISGHATLYWYQQILGQGPKLLIQFQNNGVVDDSQLPKDRFSAERLKGVDSTLKIQPAKLEDSAVYLCASSLRIGGEQYFGPGTRLTVT.

V usage is TRBV5-1 and J usage is TRBJ2-7, with D hard to call. Trimming stripped 0 bases from V and 4 bases from J, with 14 bases between. The CDR3 has 15 residues. Germline CDR1 and CDR2: SGHRS and YFSETQ. The CDR3: CASSLGGTGVYEQYF. In nucleotides, the CDR3 is TGCGCCAGCAGCTTGGGAGGAACCGGTGTTTACGAGCAGTACTTC. The full variable domain, completed using reference TRBV5-1 and TRBJ2-7, is KAGVTQTPRYLIKTRGQQVTLSCSPISGHRSVSWYQQTPGQGLQFLFEYFSETQRNKGNFPGRFSGRQFSNSRSEMNVSTLELGDSALYLCASSLGGTGVYEQYFGPGTRLTVT.